The 14 T cell receptor beta chains below come from one sample, sequenced in a study of cytomegalovirus exposure and HLA in healthy donors. In the PCR, 60 Vbeta and 13 Jbeta primers were used. Sequenced by immunoSEQ multiplex PCR; TCRdb stores in-frame clones only, minus some. Altogether about 150,000 clones are present, 55% to 70% being singletons, with the ten largest covering roughly 7%. The sequenced material came from PBMCs. Every receptor here comes from a woman aged 55-70 years in good health and CMV-seropositive.

This clone was seen once. The chain carries TRBV5-1 and TRBJ1-2; the match to TRBD1 covers 10 bases. J lost 1 base, V lost 4 bases, and 4 bases had no gene match. The CDR3 runs to 15 residues. Germline CDR1 is SGHRS and CDR2 is YFSETQ. CDR3 nucleotide sequence: TGCGCCAGCAGCGCCGGGACAGGGGTTAACTATGGCTACACCTTC. Residues: CASSAGTGVNYGYTF. Full variable domain (rest looked up from reference TRBV5-1 and TRBJ1-2): KAGVTQTPRYLIKTRGQQVTLSCSPISGHRSVSWYQQTPGQGLQFLFEYFSETQRNKGNFPGRFSGRQFSNSRSEMNVSTLELGDSALYLCASSAGTGVNYGYTFGSGTRLTVV.

V usage is TRBV5-4 and J usage is TRBJ2-7, with D perhaps TRBD2 (5 bases). The CDR3 consists of 13 residues. Per the germline V gene, CDR1 is SGHNT and CDR2 is YYREEE (reference sequence). V lost 0 bases and J 6 bases, leaving 10 bases between the germline ends. CDR3 nucleotide sequence: TGTGCCAGCAGCTTGGAGCGGACCACCGAGCAGTACTTC. Its translation is CASSLERTTEQYF.

This clone has only a few counts. This chain uses TRBV21-1 with TRBJ1-5; the table's D call TRBD1 went unverified against the DNA. TRBV21-1 is a listed pseudogene. The CDR3 has 17 residues. The CDR3 nucleotides are TGTGCCAGCAGACCCCCTTGGGGCAGAGGAGAGAATCAGCCCCAGCATTTT. It yields the protein CASRPPWGRGENQPQHF.

This chain uses TRBV7-6 with TRBJ1-3, with TRBD1 as a possible D gene (6 bases). Between the trimmed V and J ends, which lost 5 bases and 4 bases, there was a span of 12 bases. The length of the CDR3 is 14 residues. Germline-derived CDR1 and CDR2 are SGHVS and FNYEAQ. The CDR3 spells CASSTPGQGNTIYF. Written as DNA, the CDR3 is TGTGCCAGCAGCACTCCGGGACAAGGAAACACCATATATTTT.

This clone was detected only a few times. The gene calls are TRBV28 and TRBJ2-3; 11 bases are a match to TRBD2. The CDR3 length is 17 residues. The germline V gene encodes CDR1 MDHEN and CDR2 SYDVKM. The V and J ends lost 5 bases and 0 bases, in that order; junction bases with no gene match: 7. The CDR3 region is CASSQGLAGASTDTQYF. The CDR3 nucleotides are TGTGCCAGCAGTCAAGGACTAGCGGGCGCTAGCACAGATACGCAGTATTTT.

The chain couples TRBV27 to TRBJ2-7, with TRBD2 matching 7 bases. CDR1 MNHEY and CDR2 SMNVEV come from the germline V gene (reference sequence). Trimming removed 6 bases from V and 9 bases from J; junction bases left unmatched: 14. The CDR3 totals 14 residues. CDR3 amino acids: CASSGAGLTSVQYF. The CDR3 bases are TGTGCCAGCAGCGGAGCGGGGCTTACGTCCGTGCAGTACTTC.

The J gene is TRBJ2-2, the V gene TRBV6-6; D not resolved. This CDR3 spans 12 amino acids. V dropped 4 bases and J dropped 7 bases, with 7 bases sitting between them. Looked up from germline, CDR1 is MNHNY and CDR2 is SVGAGI (reference sequence). CDR3 sequence (DNA): TGTGCCAGCAGTTTAGAAATCGGGGAGCTGTTTTTT. Translating gives CASSLEIGELFF.

In DNA form, the CDR3 reads TGTGCCAGCAGGGAGGAGGTCCTTAATGAAAAACTGTTTTTT. This codes for CASREEVLNEKLFF. The chain joins TRBV6-6 to TRBJ1-4; D is ambiguous. The V gene lost 6 bases and the J gene lost 4 bases, with 12 bases spanning the gap. Germline CDR1 MNHNY, CDR2 SVGAGI (reference sequence). This CDR3 is built from 14 residues.

This clone was observed a handful of times. The chain is built from TRBV28 and TRBJ2-6; TRBD1 is a possible D gene (5 bases). Germline V lookup: CDR1 MDHEN, CDR2 SYDVKM. CDR3 length equals 17 residues. Between the trimmed V and J ends, which lost 5 bases and 0 bases, there was a span of 14 bases. CDR3 sequence: CASSPSGQFSGANVLTF. CDR3 coding DNA: TGTGCCAGCAGTCCGTCAGGGCAGTTCTCTGGGGCCAACGTCCTGACTTTC.

The rearrangement links TRBV25-1 to TRBJ2-2; D remains ambiguous. Germline V gene lookup returns CDR1 MGHDK and CDR2 SYGVNS. V lost 3 bases and J 4 bases, leaving 12 bases between the germline ends. The CDR3 extends over 15 amino acids. The CDR3 nucleotides are TGTGCCAGCAGTGAGAGGAGAGCCGGCACCGGGGAGCTGTTTTTT. It translates to CASSERRAGTGELFF.

This rearrangement joins TRBV18 to TRBJ2-6; tentatively, D is TRBD1 (5 bases). CDR3 length: 17 residues. The V end lost 3 bases, the J end lost 1 base, and 13 bases lay between the germline ends. CDR1 is KGHSH, CDR2 LQKENI, per germline. The CDR3 loop is CASSPLQGGSGANVLTF. The DNA for the CDR3 is TGTGCCAGCTCACCGCTGCAGGGTGGATCTGGGGCCAACGTCCTGACTTTC.

This chain links TRBV20-1 with TRBJ2-5; D is uncertain. The CDR3 length is 10 residues. Germline values: CDR1 DFQATT, CDR2 SNEGSKA (reference sequence). V lost 6 bases and J lost 5, with 7 bases in between. This CDR3 reads CSALSETQYF. The CDR3 DNA follows: TGCAGTGCCCTATCGGAGACCCAGTACTTC.

V usage is TRBV5-1 and J usage is TRBJ2-3; possible D gene TRBD2, 5 bases. The V end lost 4 bases, the J end lost 2 bases, and 17 bases lay between the germline ends. This CDR3 has 16 amino acids. The germline V gene has CDR1 SGHRS and CDR2 YFSETQ. The CDR3 sequence is CASSPATSGPTDTQYF. DNA for the CDR3: TGCGCCAGCAGCCCCGCGACAAGCGGCCCCACAGATACGCAGTATTTT.

This chain links TRBV7-9 with TRBJ2-5; 8 nucleotides agree with TRBD1. The CDR3 length is 18 residues. The V gene end was trimmed by 2 bases and the J gene end by 3 bases; junction bases not matched to a gene: 14. Germline CDR1 SEHNR, CDR2 FQNEAQ (reference sequence). The CDR3 DNA follows: TGTGCCAGCAGCTTATCTTTAGGTCGGGACAGGCGAAAAGAGACCCAGTACTTC. Protein: CASSLSLGRDRRKETQYF.